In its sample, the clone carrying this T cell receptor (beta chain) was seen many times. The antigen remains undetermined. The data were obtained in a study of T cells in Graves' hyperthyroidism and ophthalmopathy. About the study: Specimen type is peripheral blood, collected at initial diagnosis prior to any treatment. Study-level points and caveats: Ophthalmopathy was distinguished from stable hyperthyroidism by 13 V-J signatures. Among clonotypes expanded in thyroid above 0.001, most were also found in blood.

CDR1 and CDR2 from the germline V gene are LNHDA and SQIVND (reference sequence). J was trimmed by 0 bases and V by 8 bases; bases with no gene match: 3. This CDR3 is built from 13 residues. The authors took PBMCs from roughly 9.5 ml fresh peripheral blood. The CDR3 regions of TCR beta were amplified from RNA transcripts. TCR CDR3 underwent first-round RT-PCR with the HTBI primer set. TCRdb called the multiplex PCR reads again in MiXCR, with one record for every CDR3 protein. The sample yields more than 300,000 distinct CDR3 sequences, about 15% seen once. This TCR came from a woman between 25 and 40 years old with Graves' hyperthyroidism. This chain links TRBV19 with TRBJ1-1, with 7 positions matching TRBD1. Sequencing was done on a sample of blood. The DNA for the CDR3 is TGTGCCAGTGGGGACAGAGTGAACACTGAAGCTTTCTTT. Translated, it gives CASGDRVNTEAFF.